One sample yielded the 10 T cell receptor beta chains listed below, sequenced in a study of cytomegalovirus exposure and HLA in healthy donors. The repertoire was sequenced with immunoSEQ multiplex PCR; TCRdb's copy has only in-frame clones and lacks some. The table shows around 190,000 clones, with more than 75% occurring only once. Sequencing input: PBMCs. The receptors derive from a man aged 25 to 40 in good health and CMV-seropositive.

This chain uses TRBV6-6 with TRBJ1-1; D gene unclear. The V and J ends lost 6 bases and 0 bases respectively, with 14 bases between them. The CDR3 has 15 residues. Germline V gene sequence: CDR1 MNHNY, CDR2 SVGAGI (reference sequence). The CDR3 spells CASSRLGRVNTEAFF. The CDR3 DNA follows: TGTGCCAGCAGCCGCCTCGGCAGAGTGAACACTGAAGCTTTCTTT.

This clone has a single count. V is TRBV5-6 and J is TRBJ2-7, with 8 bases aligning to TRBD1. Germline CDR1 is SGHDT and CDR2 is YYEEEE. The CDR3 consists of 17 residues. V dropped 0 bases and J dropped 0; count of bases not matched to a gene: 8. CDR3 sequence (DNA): TGTGCCAGCAGCTTGGGACAGGGGTTCTCGAGCTCCTACGAGCAGTACTTC. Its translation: CASSLGQGFSSSYEQYF.

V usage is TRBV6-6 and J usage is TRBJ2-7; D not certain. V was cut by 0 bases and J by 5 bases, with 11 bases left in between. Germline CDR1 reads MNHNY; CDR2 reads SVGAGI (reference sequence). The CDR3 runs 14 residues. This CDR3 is CASSYSPSIDEQYF. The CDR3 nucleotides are TGTGCCAGCAGTTACTCCCCTAGTATCGACGAGCAGTACTTC.

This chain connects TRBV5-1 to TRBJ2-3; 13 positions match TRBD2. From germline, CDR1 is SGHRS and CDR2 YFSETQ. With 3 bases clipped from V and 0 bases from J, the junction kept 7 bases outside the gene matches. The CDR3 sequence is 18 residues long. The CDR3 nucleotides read TGCGCCAGCAGCTCTCGACTAGCGGGAGGCGCTAGCACAGATACGCAGTATTTT. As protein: CASSSRLAGGASTDTQYF.

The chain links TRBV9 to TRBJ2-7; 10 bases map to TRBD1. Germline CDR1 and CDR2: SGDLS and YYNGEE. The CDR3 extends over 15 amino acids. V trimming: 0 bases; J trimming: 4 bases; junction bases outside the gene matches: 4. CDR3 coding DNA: TGTGCCAGCAGCGTAGCTGGGGGACAGGGGTACGAGCAGTACTTC. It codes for CASSVAGGQGYEQYF.

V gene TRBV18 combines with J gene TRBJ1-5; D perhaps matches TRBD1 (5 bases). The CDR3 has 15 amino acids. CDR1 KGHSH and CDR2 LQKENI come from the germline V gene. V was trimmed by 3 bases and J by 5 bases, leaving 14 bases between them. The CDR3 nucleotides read TGTGCCAGCTCACCCCAAGCAGGGATGGATCAGCCCCAGCATTTT. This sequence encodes CASSPQAGMDQPQHF.

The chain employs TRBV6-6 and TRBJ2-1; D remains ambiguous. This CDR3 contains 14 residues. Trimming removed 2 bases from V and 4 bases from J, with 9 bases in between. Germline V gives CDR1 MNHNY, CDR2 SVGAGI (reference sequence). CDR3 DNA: TGTGCCAGCAGTTACAGCAGTAAATACAATGAGCAGTTCTTC. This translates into CASSYSSKYNEQFF.

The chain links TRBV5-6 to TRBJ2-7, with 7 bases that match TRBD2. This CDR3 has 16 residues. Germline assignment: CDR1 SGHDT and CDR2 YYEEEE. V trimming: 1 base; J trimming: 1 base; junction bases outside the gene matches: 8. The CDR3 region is CASSLSGLAASYEQYF. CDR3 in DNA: TGTGCCAGCAGCTTGTCGGGGCTAGCGGCGTCCTACGAGCAGTACTTC.

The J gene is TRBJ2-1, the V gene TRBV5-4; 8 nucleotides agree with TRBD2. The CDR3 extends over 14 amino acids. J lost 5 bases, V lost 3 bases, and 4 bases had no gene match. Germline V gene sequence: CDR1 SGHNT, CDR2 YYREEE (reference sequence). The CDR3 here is CASSWLSGDNEQFF. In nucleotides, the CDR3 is TGTGCCAGCAGCTGGCTTAGCGGGGACAATGAGCAGTTCTTC.

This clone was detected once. The CDR3 region is CASSYLGLGNTEAFF. As DNA, the CDR3 is TGTGCCAGCAGTTACTTGGGGTTGGGGAACACTGAAGCTTTCTTT. The chain links TRBV6-5 to TRBJ1-1; D call uncertain. The germline V gene encodes CDR1 MNHEY and CDR2 SVGAGI. The CDR3 runs to 15 residues. Trimming took 1 base from V and 1 from J, leaving 10 bases between them.